The present TCR beta chain was sequenced within a study of blood T cells in healthy people across ages (dated by TCRdb to the mid-2010s). Regarding the research as a whole: In model experiments, roughly one uniquely barcoded TCR beta cDNA molecule per two T cells was captured by template switching. Age-related changes in TCR beta repertoire diversity were measured in the study by deep sequencing normalized with unique cDNA molecular identifiers. The donors were split into four age groups: young (average around 17 years), middle-aged (over 35), aged (roughly 60) and long-lived (under 85). To avoid experimental bias, donors of different ages were randomly spread across the sequencing lanes. For two donors (one aged 18 to 30 and one aged 80 or older), the study analyzed two additional independent replicas of 1 million unique cDNA reads from the same blood draw. Results and caveats for the whole study, not just this receptor: Compared with the aged group, the long-lived group had more naive CD4+ T cells, fewer expanded clones and increased TCR diversity, suggesting age selection. A strong correlation was found between observed TCR beta diversity and the percentage of naive T cells measured by flow cytometry. Observed TCR beta diversity per million T cells fell roughly linearly with age, and a significant reduction was already apparent by age around 40. Estimates of total diversity from one million sequenced T cells were regarded as lower bounds and underestimates. Because donor CMV infection status was unknown, age-related changes in expanded clonotypes were potentially confounded. Since profiling was done on bulk unsorted PBMCs, naive and antigen-experienced compartments could not be conclusively compared.

The 35 to 40 donors, aged about 6 to 100 years, were systemically healthy Caucasian individuals from Russia. Around 9.8 milliliters of peripheral blood were collected from each donor into EDTA-treated Vacutainer tubes. PBMCs were isolated by Ficoll-Paque density-gradient centrifugation, with at least 6 million obtained per sample. Total RNA, at least 5 micrograms per sample, was extracted from PBMCs with Trizol reagent. Naive CD45RAhigh/CD27high T cell percentages were measured by flow cytometry on a PBMC aliquot from every donor. Library preparation employed 5' RACE. Sequencer: Illumina HiSeq 2500. A second about 7 to 11 cycle PCR used a sample-barcoded 5' primer and a J-beta primer mix. A template-switch 5' adaptor carrying 12 random nucleotides introduced a unique molecular identifier onto each TCR beta cDNA molecule. Each sample yielded at least 2.5 million CDR3-containing paired-end reads. All of the RNA was converted into first-strand cDNA using the Mint cDNA synthesis kit, with a TRBC-specific oligonucleotide serving as the primer. After uracil-DNA glycosylase treatment, a first 18-cycle PCR used universal primers M1SS and BC2_uni_R on all cDNA. The published analysis was carried out like this. For normalization, 1 million high-quality reads were randomly selected from each sample, with every read carrying a distinct molecular identifier. Instead of being binned into consensus sequences, reads with shared molecular identifiers were discarded. MiTCR, with a Q25 quality threshold and the strictest error-elimination algorithm, was used for CDR3 identification, clonotype clustering and error correction. Lower-bound total TCR beta diversity was estimated with a nonparametric unseen species model using Euler transformation. TCRdb reran the public reads through fastp at Q25 and MiXCR, keeping productive beta chains. Under each unique CDR3 protein, matching rows form one entry showing the most common genes and DNA. The authors' filters were not applied to this entry. The table for this sample lists about 780,000 distinct CDR3 sequences; 46% of them were counted only once. The top ten clonotypes cover less than 20% of the sample.

This clonotype was found a few times. It lacks a known antigen. Base qualities are not recorded, but no much larger clone differs from it by a single base. Counted from cysteine to phenylalanine, this CDR3 has 17 amino acids. CDR3 DNA only is kept here, 51 bases in frame from base 1. V is cut back by 4 bases and J by 4 bases, with 16 bases in the junction unmatched. CDR1 is given as SGHRS and CDR2 as YFSETQ, both from the germline V gene. The source material was blood. The TCR comes from an elderly man in good health. The rearrangement joined TRBV5-1 to TRBJ1-2; TRBD1 aligns with 7 central bases. The CDR3 reads CASSPSPNRGQIYGYTF. DNA sequence: TGCGCCAGCAGCCCTTCGCCCAACAGGGGCCAAATCTATGGCTACACCTTC.